This entry lists 23 T cell receptor beta chains sequenced from one sample in a study of control samples from healthy donors and cancer patients. TCRdb keeps only in-frame clones here, not all; method: immunoSEQ multiplex PCR. The table records 90,000 to 150,000 clones, roughly 90% of them present only once. Sequenced sample: blood. The receptor source for this set is a man aged 50 to 59 in good health.

The genes are TRBV27 and TRBJ1-2, with TRBD1 matching over 9 bases. CDR1 and CDR2 from the germline V gene are MNHEY and SMNVEV (reference sequence). The CDR3 extends over 15 amino acids. V gave up 6 bases and J gave up 8 bases; unmatched junction bases: 13. CDR3 loop: CASRAIGQGYWGYTF. In DNA form, the CDR3 reads TGTGCCAGCAGGGCCATAGGACAGGGGTATTGGGGCTACACCTTC.

The CDR3 loop reads CASSTGGIETQYF. CDR3 sequence (DNA): TGTGCCAGTAGTACAGGGGGGATAGAGACCCAGTACTTC. This chain links TRBV19 with TRBJ2-5; a weak D match, TRBD1 (7 bases). Germline V CDR1 and CDR2: LNHDA, SQIVND (reference sequence). V lost 4 bases to trimming and J lost 4 bases, with 10 bases between them. The CDR3 is 13 amino acids.

V and J are TRBV5-1 and TRBJ2-3; D might be TRBD1 or TRBD2, each matching 5 bases. Germline values: CDR1 SGHRS, CDR2 YFSETQ. The CDR3 has 14 amino acids. Trimming shortened V by 0 bases and J by 3 bases, and 8 bases separated the two germline ends. CDR3 residues: CASSLGGGTDTQYF. The CDR3 DNA follows: TGCGCCAGCAGCTTGGGTGGGGGAACAGATACGCAGTATTTT.

The CDR3 coding sequence is TGTGCCAGCAGTTCAGCTCGGGGACTAGCGGGGGCTCCAGATACGCAGTATTTT. Protein sequence: CASSSARGLAGAPDTQYF. The chain joins TRBV5-4 to TRBJ2-3; 14 nucleotides line up with TRBD2. CDR1 SGHNT and CDR2 YYREEE come from the germline V gene (reference sequence). Losses at the gene ends were 5 bases for V and 4 bases for J; bases not matched to a gene: 12. The CDR3 is made up of 18 amino acids.

The chain recombines TRBV9 with TRBJ2-7, with D possibly matching TRBD1 (6 bases). Per the germline V gene, CDR1 is SGDLS and CDR2 is YYNGEE. The CDR3 is made up of 15 amino acids. With 4 bases removed from V and 3 bases from J, the gap between germline ends came to 17 bases. CDR3 in amino acids: CASSPSTGGGYEQYF. Here the CDR3 DNA reads TGTGCCAGCAGCCCCTCGACAGGAGGAGGCTACGAGCAGTACTTC.

The chain links TRBV24-1 to TRBJ2-7, with 8 nucleotides matching TRBD1. CDR3 length equals 15 residues. Germline assignment: CDR1 KGHDR and CDR2 SFDVKD. Trimming at V came to 3 bases and at J to 2 bases, leaving 5 bases not matched to a gene. The CDR3 protein is CATSDGQGRTYEQYF. In DNA form, the CDR3 reads TGTGCCACCAGTGATGGACAGGGAAGGACCTACGAGCAGTACTTC.

V gene TRBV19 combines with J gene TRBJ1-2; a possible D gene is TRBD1 (6 bases). Germline CDR1 reads LNHDA; CDR2 reads SQIVND (reference sequence). This CDR3 is 15 amino acids long. With 3 bases removed from V and 0 bases from J, the gap between germline ends came to 11 bases. The CDR3 bases are TGTGCCAGTAGTATTGGGCAGGGGCCTAACTATGGCTACACCTTC. The encoded protein is CASSIGQGPNYGYTF.

Remarks on this clone: Other DNA sequences in the same sample also yield this CDR3. The chain links TRBV12-3 or TRBV12-4 to TRBJ2-3, with 7 bases that match TRBD2. The CDR3 spans 13 residues. J lost 0 bases, V lost 7 bases, and 1 base had no gene match. The CDR3 DNA is TGTGCCAGCAAGCGGGGTAGCACAGATACGCAGTATTTT. Its protein product is CASKRGSTDTQYF.

V usage is TRBV12-5 and J usage is TRBJ2-3; 11 positions agree with TRBD2. Germline trimming cut 5 bases from V and 1 base from J; bases unmatched to any gene: 11. This CDR3 region has 18 residues. Per germline, CDR1 LGHNT and CDR2 FRNRAP. The CDR3 loop is CASGTGTSGSLGTDTQYF. The CDR3 DNA follows: TGTGCTAGTGGTACCGGGACTAGCGGTTCCCTAGGCACAGATACGCAGTATTTT.

Note on this clone: One junction end disagrees with the germline gene, perhaps due to a read error. In the same sample, other DNA sequences code for this CDR3. The DNA for the CDR3 is TGCGCCAGCAGTCAAGGACGGTCCAGGGGCTACTATGGCTACACCTTC. Encoded protein: CASSQGRSRGYYGYTF. The chain recombines TRBV4-1 with TRBJ1-2; the D gene is possibly TRBD1 (6 bases). This CDR3 is built from 16 residues. Germline CDR1 reads MGHRA; CDR2 reads YSYEKL.

This rearrangement joins TRBV2 to TRBJ1-2; tentative D call: TRBD1 (5 bases). This CDR3 comprises 14 residues. The V gene lost 2 bases and the J gene lost 2 bases, with 9 bases spanning the gap. The germline V gene has CDR1 SNHLY and CDR2 FYNNEI. The CDR3, as DNA: TGTGCCAGCAGTGAACAGGGTCAGAACTATGGCTACACCTTC. This encodes CASSEQGQNYGYTF.

This chain uses TRBV30 with TRBJ1-2, with D unresolved. V dropped 1 base and J dropped 4 bases, with 4 bases sitting between them. CDR1 is GTSNPN, CDR2 SVGIG, per germline (reference sequence). The CDR3 loop spans 11 amino acids. CDR3 region: CAWSAGYGYTF. CDR3 nucleotide sequence: TGTGCCTGGAGTGCCGGCTATGGCTACACCTTC. The full variable domain, completed using reference TRBV30 and TRBJ1-2, is SQTIHQWPATLVQPVGSPLSLECTVEGTSNPNLYWYRQAAGRGLQLLFYSVGIGQISSEVPQNLSASRPQDRQFILSSKKLLLSDSGFYLCAWSAGYGYTFGSGTRLTVV.

The chain joins TRBV19 to TRBJ2-7; D remains ambiguous. From germline, CDR1 is LNHDA and CDR2 SQIVND (reference sequence). The germline V and J ends were trimmed by 0 bases and 2 bases, with 11 bases remaining between them. The CDR3 runs 15 residues. CDR3 in amino acids: CASSIDAIRAYEQYF. The CDR3 region has the DNA TGTGCCAGTAGTATAGATGCAATTCGAGCCTACGAGCAGTACTTC.

The gene calls are TRBV18 and TRBJ2-5; 8 bases agree with TRBD2. V shed 4 bases, J shed 4 bases, and the junction held 5 bases outside the gene matches. Germline CDR1 is KGHSH and CDR2 is LQKENI. The CDR3 loop spans 14 amino acids. Here the CDR3 reads CASSLSGGGETQYF. Written as DNA, the CDR3 is TGTGCCAGCTCACTGAGCGGGGGAGGAGAGACCCAGTACTTC. Based on the CDR3 plus reference TRBV18 and TRBJ2-5, the full variable domain is NAGVMQNPRHLVRRRGQEARLRCSPMKGHSHVYWYRQLPEEGLKFMVYLQKENIIDESGMPKERFSAEFPKEGPSILRIQQVVRGDSAAYFCASSLSGGGETQYFGPGTRLLVL.

This clone was counted only a few times. The rearrangement links TRBV9 to TRBJ1-1; D ambiguous. The germline V gene encodes CDR1 SGDLS and CDR2 YYNGEE. The CDR3 covers 13 residues. V was clipped by 0 bases and J by 6 bases, with 9 bases between them. The CDR3 DNA is TGTGCCAGCAGCGTAGGGGGTGGCGCTGAAGCTTTCTTT. Its translation is CASSVGGGAEAFF. Looking up the rest from reference TRBV9 and TRBJ1-1 gives the full variable domain: DSGVTQTPKHLITATGQRVTLRCSPRSGDLSVYWYQQSLDQGLQFLIQYYNGEERAKGNILERFSAQQFPDLHSELNLSSLELGDSALYFCASSVGGGAEAFFGQGTRLTVV.

Only a few counts were recorded for this clone. Relative to the germline gene, one junction end is altered; a read error may explain this. The chain uses TRBV5-4 and TRBJ2-1; 14 bases are shared with TRBD2. Germline lookup yields CDR1 SGHNT and CDR2 YYREEE (reference sequence). The CDR3 is 14 amino acids. The chain's CDR3 is CASSQGLAGVNEIF. For the CDR3, the DNA is TGTGCCAGCAGCCAGGGACTAGCGGGGGTGAACGAGATCTTC.

V gene TRBV6-4 combines with J gene TRBJ1-1; no firm D call. Trimming pared 0 bases from V and 0 bases from J, leaving 5 bases between. This CDR3 region has 14 residues. In germline, CDR1 is MRHNA, CDR2 SNTAGT. The CDR3 nucleotides are TGTGCCAGCAGTGACTCGAGAGTGAACACTGAAGCTTTCTTT. Translating it yields CASSDSRVNTEAFF.

The sample holds a few counts of this clone. The V call is TRBV7-6, the J call TRBJ1-5, with D uncertain. The CDR3 is 16 residues long. Germline-derived CDR1 and CDR2 are SGHVS and FNYEAQ. Deletions cut 4 bases from V and 6 bases from J, with 19 bases between. CDR3 protein: CASSSPGLGLAQPQHF. The CDR3 DNA is TGTGCCAGCAGCTCCCCTGGTTTGGGGTTGGCTCAGCCCCAGCATTTT. The full variable domain, completed using reference TRBV7-6 and TRBJ1-5, is GAGVSQSPRYKVTKRGQDVALRCDPISGHVSLYWYRQALGQGPEFLTYFNYEAQQDKSGLPNDRFSAERPEGSISTLTIQRTEQRDSAMYRCASSSPGLGLAQPQHFGDGTRLSIL.

The chain couples TRBV2 to TRBJ2-7; 8 bases line up with TRBD2. Germline V gives CDR1 SNHLY, CDR2 FYNNEI. The CDR3 extends over 16 amino acids. The junction had 14 bases not matched to a gene; V was cut back by 8 bases and J by 2 bases. CDR3 bases: TGTGCCAGCGGGGCGGGGCTAGCGGGTTCTACCTACGAGCAGTACTTC. Protein product: CASGAGLAGSTYEQYF.

J is TRBJ1-6 and V is TRBV5-1; TRBD1 is a possible D gene (5 bases). CDR3 length equals 17 residues. V shed 1 base and J shed 4 bases, with 15 bases lying between them. Germline V gene sequence: CDR1 SGHRS, CDR2 YFSETQ. CDR3 bases: TGCGCCAGCAGCTTGTCCGGGGGACGAGATTATAATTCACCCCTCCACTTT. It translates to CASSLSGGRDYNSPLHF.

The chain is built from TRBV19 and TRBJ2-7; TRBD1 matches at 8 bases. After removal of 4 bases from V and 3 bases from J, the junction contained 5 bases not matched to a gene. CDR1 is LNHDA and CDR2 is SQIVND in the germline V gene (reference sequence). This CDR3 is 14 amino acids long. The DNA for the CDR3 is TGTGCCAGTAGTAGCAGGGGGCGAGGCTACGAGCAGTACTTC. Protein product: CASSSRGRGYEQYF.

The chain carries TRBV7-2 and TRBJ1-5, with no clear D. The CDR3 consists of 12 residues. Trimming took off 5 bases at V and 7 bases at J, with 9 bases between the two ends. CDR1 and CDR2 from the germline V gene are SGHTA and FQGNSA. The CDR3 loop is CASSLDGQPQHF. As DNA, the CDR3 is TGTGCCAGCAGCCTAGACGGACAGCCCCAGCATTTT. Using reference TRBV7-2 and TRBJ1-5 for the parts outside the CDR3, the full variable domain is GAGVSQSPSNKVTEKGKDVELRCDPISGHTALYWYRQSLGQGLEFLIYFQGNSAPDKSGLPSDRFSAERTGGSVSTLTIQRTQQEDSAVYLCASSLDGQPQHFGDGTRLSIL.

In DNA, the CDR3 is TGTGCCACCAGCAGAGATCGGGGACAGGGGGCCCCCTATGGCTACACCTTC. Residues: CATSRDRGQGAPYGYTF. The V call is TRBV15, the J call TRBJ1-2, with 12 nucleotides matching TRBD1. Looked up from germline, CDR1 is LNHNV and CDR2 is YYDKDF (reference sequence). This CDR3 is 17 amino acids long. The V and J ends lost 0 bases and 4 bases, in that order; junction bases with no gene match: 6.